This T cell receptor beta chain was identified during a study of blood T cell repertoires in COVID-19. TCRdb's copy holds only in-frame clones and misses some; the assay was immunoSEQ multiplex PCR. Of 200,000 to 250,000 clones in the sample, 85% to 90% were seen once. CDR3 length equals 16 residues. V was trimmed by 0 bases and J by 6 bases, leaving 16 bases between them. Germline values: CDR1 LGHNA, CDR2 YSLEER. Sequenced: peripheral blood. The origin of this receptor is a young man with COVID-19, enrolled during active disease. The chain joins TRBV4-3 to TRBJ2-3; D perhaps matches TRBD1 (5 bases). The CDR3 sequence is CASSQDLDSKVDTQYF. In DNA, the CDR3 is TGCGCCAGCAGCCAAGATTTAGACAGCAAAGTGGATACGCAGTATTTT.